Listed below are T cell receptor beta chains from one sample, sequenced in a study of blood T cell repertoires in COVID-19. Data came from immunoSEQ multiplex PCR; TCRdb stores just in-frame clones and leaves some out. Among over 120,000 clones, 70% to 80% were seen once, and the ten largest hold less than 5%. Input material: peripheral blood. The receptor source for this set is a woman aged 70-85 years with COVID-19, enrolled during active disease. Both conserved end residues are part of each CDR3. Fields, in order: J gene, V gene, D gene, clone size, CDR3 DNA, CDR3 protein. The D gene is left open where the match is weak. Clone size is shown for a subset of rows, as once, few, many or a class of expanded clone.

>TRBJ1-4|TRBV5-4|-|-
TGTGCCAGCAGCATCAAAGGCAGGGAAGGAGAAAAACTGTTTTTT
CASSIKGREGEKLFF
>TRBJ1-6|TRBV25-1|TRBD1|-
TGTGCCAGCAGTCACAGGGGTGGGTCCTATAATTCACCCCTCCACTTT
CASSHRGGSYNSPLHF
>TRBJ2-5|TRBV11-2|-|-
TGTGCCAGCAGCTTAGGCCGGGACCAAGAGACCCAGTACTTC
CASSLGRDQETQYF
>TRBJ2-3|TRBV5-1|TRBD2|-
TGCGCCAGCAGCTTAGGGAGCGGGGAGGCAGATACGCAGTATTTT
CASSLGSGEADTQYF
>TRBJ2-1|TRBV6-5|-|-
TGTGCCAGCAGACTCGGGACTCCTACCCGCAATGAGCAGTTCTTC
CASRLGTPTRNEQFF
>TRBJ2-5|TRBV10-3|-|-
TGTGCCATCAGTGATTCTGCAGGGATGGAGGAGACCCAGTACTTC
CAISDSAGMEETQYF
>TRBJ1-2|TRBV18|TRBD1|once
TGTGCCAGCTCACCTGGGACAGGGGCTAACTATGGCTACACCTTC
CASSPGTGANYGYTF
>TRBJ2-7|TRBV14|TRBD1|-
TGTGCCAGCAGCCAAGATCGCTCTAGGCTTGGACAGGGCACAGTTTCCTACGAGCAGTACTTC
CASSQDRSRLGQGTVSYEQYF
>TRBJ1-1|TRBV27|TRBD1|-
TGTGCCAGCAGTTTGTCGGGACAGTTTAACACTGAAGCTTTCTTT
CASSLSGQFNTEAFF
>TRBJ2-7|TRBV10-3|-|few
TGTGCCATCAGTGAGCCACCACGGACAGTCTCCTACGAGCAGTACTTC
CAISEPPRTVSYEQYF
>TRBJ1-2|TRBV21-1|-|-
TGTGCCAACCCGACGGACAGGTTAATTTCCTATGGCTACACCTTC
CANPTDRLISYGYTF
>TRBJ1-5|TRBV28|-|-
TGTGCCAGCAGTTCGGTCAGGGATGGTCAGCCCCAGCATTTT
CASSSVRDGQPQHF
>TRBJ1-1|TRBV5-4|TRBD1|-
TGTGCCAGCAGCTTGGACAGGGGAACGTGGAGCACTGAAGCTTTCTTT
CASSLDRGTWSTEAFF
>TRBJ2-5|TRBV7-2|-|-
TGTGCCAGCAGCCCCCCGAGCAAAGAGACCCAGTACTTC
CASSPPSKETQYF
>TRBJ2-1|TRBV5-1|TRBD2|-
TGCGCCAGCAGCTTTCTAGCGGGGGGGCAAGATGAGCAGTTCTTC
CASSFLAGGQDEQFF
>TRBJ2-5|TRBV5-5|TRBD1|-
TGTGCCAGCAGCTTGAGACAGGGGACCCAAGAGACCCAGTACTTC
CASSLRQGTQETQYF
>TRBJ1-5|TRBV28|TRBD1|-
TGTGCCAGCAGTCTGGGACAGGGGATGCAGCCCCAGCATTTT
CASSLGQGMQPQHF